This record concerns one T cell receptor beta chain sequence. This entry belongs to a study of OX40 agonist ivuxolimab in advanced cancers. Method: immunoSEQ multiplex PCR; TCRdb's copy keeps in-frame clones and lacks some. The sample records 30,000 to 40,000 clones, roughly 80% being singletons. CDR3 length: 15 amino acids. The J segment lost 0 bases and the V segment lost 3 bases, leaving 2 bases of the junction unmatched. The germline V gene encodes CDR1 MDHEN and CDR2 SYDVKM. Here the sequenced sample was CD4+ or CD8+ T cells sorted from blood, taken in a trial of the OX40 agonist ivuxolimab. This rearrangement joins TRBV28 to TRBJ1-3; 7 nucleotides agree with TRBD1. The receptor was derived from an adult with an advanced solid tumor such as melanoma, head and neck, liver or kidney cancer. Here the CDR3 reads CASSFSGGSGNTIYF. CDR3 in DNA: TGTGCCAGCAGTTTCTCAGGGGGCTCTGGAAACACCATATATTTT.